Each of the 13 T cell receptor beta chains below was sequenced from the same sample in a study of Graves' ophthalmopathy and Graves' hyperthyroidism. Amplification from RNA transcripts yielded the TCR beta CDR3 regions. First-round RT-PCR used HTBI primers; second-round multiplex PCR followed. One entry per CDR3 protein, called by TCRdb with MiXCR from the multiplex PCR reads. The sample carries about 150,000 distinct CDR3 sequences, roughly 37% recorded once. Sequenced sample: peripheral blood. The receptor set was obtained from a woman between 40 and 50 years old with Graves' ophthalmopathy.

As DNA, the CDR3 is TGTGCCAGCAGCTTCTTGACCCCCACCGGGGAGCTGTTTTTT. Encoded protein: CASSFLTPTGELFF. The chain carries TRBV7-2 and TRBJ2-2; D uncertain. This CDR3 comprises 14 residues. Deletions cut 3 bases from V and 4 bases from J, with 9 bases between. CDR1 and CDR2 from the germline V gene are SGHTA and FQGNSA.

This clonotype occurred many times. CDR3 in amino acids: CASSERAGAFSLGGYTF. The CDR3 coding sequence is TGTGCCAGCAGTGAACGGGCAGGAGCCTTTTCTCTAGGGGGCTACACCTTC. The J gene is TRBJ1-2, the V gene TRBV6-1; D gene uncertain. The CDR3 covers 17 residues. Germline values: CDR1 MNHNS, CDR2 SASEGT. V shed 2 bases and J shed 8 bases, with 24 bases lying between them.

This clonotype was observed many times. The rearrangement joins TRBV6-2 or TRBV6-3 to TRBJ2-5; TRBD1 matches at 7 bases. V gave up 6 bases and J gave up 9 bases; unmatched junction bases: 13. Germline loops: CDR1 MNHEY, CDR2 SVGEGT. CDR3 length equals 14 residues. The CDR3 DNA is TGTGCCAGCAGCGCTCCTACAAGGGGGCAGTCCCAGTACTTC. Encoded protein: CASSAPTRGQSQYF.

This rearrangement joins TRBV19 to TRBJ1-1, with D perhaps TRBD1 (6 bases). With 7 bases removed from V and 2 bases from J, the gap between germline ends came to 11 bases. The CDR3 runs 13 residues. Germline CDR1 LNHDA, CDR2 SQIVND (reference sequence). The CDR3: CASTDRFNTEAFF. The CDR3 DNA sequence: TGTGCCAGTACTGACAGGTTCAACACTGAAGCTTTCTTT.

The V and J genes are TRBV6-2 or TRBV6-3 and TRBJ1-1; 7 positions agree with TRBD1. Per germline, CDR1 MNHEY and CDR2 SVGEGT. This CDR3 region has 18 residues. The ends lost 4 bases at V and 1 base at J; junction bases unmatched: 15. CDR3 coding DNA: TGTGCCAGCAGTTCCCGGACAGGAACCCTAGGTAGGAACACTGAAGCTTTCTTT. Protein product: CASSSRTGTLGRNTEAFF.

This rearrangement joins TRBV28 to TRBJ2-5, with D possibly being TRBD1 or TRBD2 (6 bases each). Germline V CDR1 and CDR2: MDHEN, SYDVKM. The CDR3 extends over 15 amino acids. V lost 3 bases to trimming and J lost 5 bases, with 16 bases between them. The CDR3 here is CASSFQGRSVETQYF. As DNA, the CDR3 is TGTGCCAGCAGTTTTCAGGGGAGGTCGGTGGAGACCCAGTACTTC.

The chain is built from TRBV7-2 and TRBJ2-7; no clear D gene. The V end lost 0 bases, the J end lost 4 bases, and 22 bases lay between the germline ends. This CDR3 is built from 18 residues. The germline gives CDR1 SGHTA, CDR2 FQGNSA. CDR3 coding DNA: TGTGCCAGCAGCTTAGCTTCGCCCCGGTCAGCCAACTCTTACGAGCAGTACTTC. Its translation: CASSLASPRSANSYEQYF.

This clonotype appeared once. The rearrangement joins TRBV7-6 to TRBJ1-2, with D hard to call. The V end was cut by 0 bases, the J end by 2 bases, with 4 bases between. This CDR3 is 13 amino acids long. Germline-derived CDR1 and CDR2 are SGHVS and FNYEAQ. The CDR3 here is CASSLADNYGYTF. The CDR3 DNA sequence: TGTGCCAGCAGCTTAGCAGACAACTATGGCTACACCTTC.

This clonotype showed up many times. V usage is TRBV20-1 and J usage is TRBJ2-7; D may match TRBD1 or TRBD2 (6 bases each). The V gene lost 1 base and the J gene lost 7 bases, with 14 bases spanning the gap. Per the germline V gene, CDR1 is DFQATT and CDR2 is SNEGSKA (reference sequence). The CDR3 is made up of 13 amino acids. DNA of the CDR3: TGCAGTGCTAGAGGACCGGGGGCATGGGAGCAGTACTTC. This sequence encodes CSARGPGAWEQYF.

This clonotype was counted many times. The V gene is TRBV6-5, the J gene TRBJ2-5; D is perhaps TRBD1 or TRBD2 (5 bases each). The CDR3 covers 14 residues. Looked up from germline, CDR1 is MNHEY and CDR2 is SVGAGI. V lost 6 bases and J 5 bases, leaving 16 bases between the germline ends. The CDR3 nucleotides read TGTGCCAGCAGACACCGGGACGGCAGGGAGACCCAGTACTTC. The encoded protein is CASRHRDGRETQYF.

In its sample, this clonotype was seen many times. The CDR3 protein is CSAEQTPTETQYF. CDR3 bases: TGCAGTGCCGAACAGACCCCAACAGAGACCCAGTACTTC. The rearrangement joins TRBV20-1 to TRBJ2-5; D is unresolved. V was pared by 6 bases and J by 4 bases, with 15 bases between. Germline CDR1 reads DFQATT; CDR2 reads SNEGSKA (reference sequence). This CDR3 spans 13 amino acids.

Only a few counts were recorded for this clonotype. This chain joins TRBV19 and TRBJ2-2; 12 bases are a match to TRBD1. Germline CDR1 and CDR2: LNHDA and SQIVND (reference sequence). After removal of 4 bases from V and 7 bases from J, the junction contained 10 bases not matched to a gene. This CDR3 has 17 residues. CDR3 bases: TGTGCCAGTAGTACACTACCGGGACAGGGGGCTATCGGGGAGCTGTTTTTT. This codes for CASSTLPGQGAIGELFF.

This clonotype came up many times. The chain carries TRBV12-3 or TRBV12-4 and TRBJ2-7, with D perhaps matching TRBD2 (5 bases). Trimming took off 6 bases at V and 3 bases at J, with 9 bases between the two ends. This CDR3 region has 12 residues. In DNA form, the CDR3 reads TGTGCCAGCAGCCCCGAGGGCTACGAGCAGTACTTC. This gives the protein CASSPEGYEQYF.